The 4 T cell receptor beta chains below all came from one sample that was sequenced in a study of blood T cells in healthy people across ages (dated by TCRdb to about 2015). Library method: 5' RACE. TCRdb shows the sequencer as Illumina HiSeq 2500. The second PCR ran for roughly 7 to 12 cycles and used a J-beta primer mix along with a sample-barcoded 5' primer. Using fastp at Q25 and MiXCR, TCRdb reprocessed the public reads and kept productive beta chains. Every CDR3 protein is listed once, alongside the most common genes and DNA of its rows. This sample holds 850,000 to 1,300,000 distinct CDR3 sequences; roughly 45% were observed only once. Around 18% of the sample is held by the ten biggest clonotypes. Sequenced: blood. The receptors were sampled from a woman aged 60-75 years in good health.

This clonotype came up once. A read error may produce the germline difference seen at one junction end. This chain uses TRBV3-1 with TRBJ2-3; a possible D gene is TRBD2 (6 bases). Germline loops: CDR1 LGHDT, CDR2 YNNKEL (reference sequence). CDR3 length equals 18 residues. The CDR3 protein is CASSRYIPSATSTDTQYF. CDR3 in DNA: TGCGCCAGCAGCCGCTATATTCCTAGCGCCACTAGCACAGATACGCAGTATTTT.

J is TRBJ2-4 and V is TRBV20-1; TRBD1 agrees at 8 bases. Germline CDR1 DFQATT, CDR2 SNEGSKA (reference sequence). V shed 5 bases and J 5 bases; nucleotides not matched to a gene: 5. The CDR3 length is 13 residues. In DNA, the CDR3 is TGCAGTGCTCGAGGACAGGGAGAAAACATTCAGTACTTC. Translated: CSARGQGENIQYF.

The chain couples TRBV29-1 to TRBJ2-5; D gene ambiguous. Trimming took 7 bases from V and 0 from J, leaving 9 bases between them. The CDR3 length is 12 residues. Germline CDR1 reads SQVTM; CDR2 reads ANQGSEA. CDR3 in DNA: TGCAGCGCTGAGGTTAACCAAGAGACCCAGTACTTC. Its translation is CSAEVNQETQYF.

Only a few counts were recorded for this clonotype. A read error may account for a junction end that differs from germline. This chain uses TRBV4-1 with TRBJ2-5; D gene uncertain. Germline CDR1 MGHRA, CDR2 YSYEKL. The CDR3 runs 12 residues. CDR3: CASSQDWETQYF. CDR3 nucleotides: TGTGCCAGCAGCCAAGATTGGGAGACCCAGTACTTC.